This TCR beta chain was observed in a study of T cell responses to AZD1222 COVID-19 vaccine. The CDR3 consists of 12 residues. V shed 5 bases and J shed 7 bases, with 11 bases lying between them. The V gene's germline CDR1 is SNHLY and CDR2 FYNNEI. Profiling relied on immunoSEQ multiplex PCR, and the TCRdb table lists in-frame clones only, not all of them. The sample consists of approximately 210,000 clones, about 94% of them appearing once. The origin of this receptor is an adult who received the MenACWY meningococcal vaccine as a control. The gene calls are TRBV2 and TRBJ1-1; TRBD1 is a possible D gene (5 bases). The input for sequencing was peripheral blood, taken 28 days after the second dose of the MenACWY control vaccine. The CDR3 is CASSQATVEAFF. DNA for the CDR3: TGTGCCAGCAGTCAGGCGACAGTTGAAGCTTTCTTT.